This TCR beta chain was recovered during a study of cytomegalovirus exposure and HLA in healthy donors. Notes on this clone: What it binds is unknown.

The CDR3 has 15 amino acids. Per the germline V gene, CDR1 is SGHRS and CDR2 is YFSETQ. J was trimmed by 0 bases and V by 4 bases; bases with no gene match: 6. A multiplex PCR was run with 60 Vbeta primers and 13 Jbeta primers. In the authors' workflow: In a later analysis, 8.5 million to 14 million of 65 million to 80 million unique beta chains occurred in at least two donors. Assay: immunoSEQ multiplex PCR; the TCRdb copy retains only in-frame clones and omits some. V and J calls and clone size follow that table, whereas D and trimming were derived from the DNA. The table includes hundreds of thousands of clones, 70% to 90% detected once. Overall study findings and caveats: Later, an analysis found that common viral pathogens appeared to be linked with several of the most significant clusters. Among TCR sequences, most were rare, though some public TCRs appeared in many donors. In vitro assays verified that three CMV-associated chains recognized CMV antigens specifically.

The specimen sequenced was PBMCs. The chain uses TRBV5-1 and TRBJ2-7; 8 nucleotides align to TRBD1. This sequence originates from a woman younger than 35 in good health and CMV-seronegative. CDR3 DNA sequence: TGCGCCAGCAGCCTACCAGGACAGGGCTCCTACGAGCAGTACTTC. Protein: CASSLPGQGSYEQYF. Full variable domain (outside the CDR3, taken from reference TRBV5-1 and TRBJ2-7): KAGVTQTPRYLIKTRGQQVTLSCSPISGHRSVSWYQQTPGQGLQFLFEYFSETQRNKGNFPGRFSGRQFSNSRSEMNVSTLELGDSALYLCASSLPGQGSYEQYFGPGTRLTVT.